This T cell receptor (beta chain) stems from a study of blood T cells in healthy people across ages. Alongside a J-beta primer mix, a sample-barcoded 5' primer served in a second PCR lasting about 6 to 12 cycles. TCRdb re-analysed the 5' RACE reads in MiXCR, keeping a single row per CDR3 protein. This table holds around 500,000 distinct CDR3 sequences, around 50% found once. The CDR3 is made up of 19 amino acids. V gave up 0 bases and J gave up 4 bases; unmatched junction bases: 16. Germline V gene lookup returns CDR1 MNHEY and CDR2 SVGEGT. The material sequenced was blood. The origin of this receptor is a man older than 75 in good health. J is TRBJ2-5 and V is TRBV6-2 or TRBV6-3; TRBD1 matches 8 bases. Here the CDR3 DNA reads TGTGCCAGCAGTTACTCCCCCGCAACGACAGGGGTAGGCTTAGAGACCCAGTACTTC. Protein sequence: CASSYSPATTGVGLETQYF.